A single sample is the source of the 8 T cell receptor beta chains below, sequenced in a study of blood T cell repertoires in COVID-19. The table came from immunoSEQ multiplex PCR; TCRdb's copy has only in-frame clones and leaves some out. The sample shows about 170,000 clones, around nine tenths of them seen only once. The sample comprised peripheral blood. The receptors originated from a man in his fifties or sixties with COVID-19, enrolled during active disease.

CDR3 residues: CASSLASGGYEQYF. The CDR3 DNA reads as TGCGCCAGCAGCTTGGCTAGCGGGGGCTACGAGCAGTACTTC. The chain combines TRBV5-1 with TRBJ2-7; 10 nucleotides agree with TRBD2. There are 14 residues in the CDR3. The V and J ends lost 0 bases and 3 bases, in that order; junction bases with no gene match: 0. The germline CDR1 and CDR2 sequences are SGHRS and YFSETQ.

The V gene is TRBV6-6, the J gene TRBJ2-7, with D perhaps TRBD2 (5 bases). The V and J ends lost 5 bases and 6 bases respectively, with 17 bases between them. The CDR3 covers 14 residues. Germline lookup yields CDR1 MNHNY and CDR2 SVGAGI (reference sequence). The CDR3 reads CASSKTVGGGEQYF. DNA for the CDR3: TGTGCCAGCAGTAAGACTGTGGGCGGAGGCGAGCAGTACTTC.

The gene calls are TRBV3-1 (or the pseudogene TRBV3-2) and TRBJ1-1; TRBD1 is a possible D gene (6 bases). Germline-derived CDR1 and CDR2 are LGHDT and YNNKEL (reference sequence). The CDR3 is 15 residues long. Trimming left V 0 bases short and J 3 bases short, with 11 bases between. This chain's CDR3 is CASSQDYRVHTEAFF. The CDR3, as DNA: TGTGCCAGCAGCCAAGACTACAGGGTACACACTGAAGCTTTCTTT.

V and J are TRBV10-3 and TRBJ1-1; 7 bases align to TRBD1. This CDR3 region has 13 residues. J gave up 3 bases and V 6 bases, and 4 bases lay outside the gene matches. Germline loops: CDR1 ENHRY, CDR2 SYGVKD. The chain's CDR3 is CAIRDRLDTEAFF. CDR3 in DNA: TGTGCCATCAGGGACAGGTTAGACACTGAAGCTTTCTTT.

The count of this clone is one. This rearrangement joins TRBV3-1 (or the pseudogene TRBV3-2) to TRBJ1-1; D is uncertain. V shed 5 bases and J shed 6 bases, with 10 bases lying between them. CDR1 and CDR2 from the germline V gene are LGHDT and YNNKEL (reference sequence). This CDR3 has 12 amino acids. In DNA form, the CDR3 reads TGTGCCAGCAGCGATACGGGTCCTGAAGCTTTCTTT. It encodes CASSDTGPEAFF.

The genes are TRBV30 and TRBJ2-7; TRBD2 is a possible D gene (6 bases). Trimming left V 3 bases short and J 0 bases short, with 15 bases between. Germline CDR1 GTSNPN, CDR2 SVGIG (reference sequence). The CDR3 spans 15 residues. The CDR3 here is CAWREARDFSYEQYF. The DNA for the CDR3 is TGTGCCTGGAGAGAAGCCCGGGACTTCTCCTACGAGCAGTACTTC.

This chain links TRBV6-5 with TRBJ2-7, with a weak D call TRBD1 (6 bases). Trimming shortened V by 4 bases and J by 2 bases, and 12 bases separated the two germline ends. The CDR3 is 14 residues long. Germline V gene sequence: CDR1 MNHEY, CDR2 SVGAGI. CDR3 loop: CASSSMRTAYEQYF. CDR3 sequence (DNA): TGTGCCAGCAGTTCAATGCGGACAGCCTACGAGCAGTACTTC.

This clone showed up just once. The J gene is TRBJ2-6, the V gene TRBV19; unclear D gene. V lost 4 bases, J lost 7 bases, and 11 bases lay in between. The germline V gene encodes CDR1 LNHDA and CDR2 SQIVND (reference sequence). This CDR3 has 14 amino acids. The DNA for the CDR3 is TGTGCCAGTAGTACCCCAGTGATTGCCAACGTCCTGACTTTC. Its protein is CASSTPVIANVLTF.